Below, one TCR beta chain is given with its context. These data come from a study of human T cells and chemical hapten exposure. One entry per CDR3 protein results from TCRdb running MiXCR on the RACE reads. The repertoire has around 300,000 distinct CDR3 sequences, about 7% of them found once; the top ten carry 7% to 10%. Time point described: patch test 1, 2 weeks after DPC sensitization. Treatment defined: therapeutic diphenylcyclopropenone sensitization with weekly scalp DPC. Germline V CDR1 and CDR2: SGHAT, FQDESV (reference sequence). CDR3 length equals 12 residues. The germline V and J ends were trimmed by 3 bases and 1 base, with 3 bases remaining between them.

The TCR comes from a woman between 18 and 29 years old with alopecia areata. Some clones in this sample may be carry-over from other donors' samples. This chain links TRBV11-1 with TRBJ1-1; D is unclear. The sequencing here drew on whole blood, taken in connection with sensitization to the hapten diphenylcyclopropenone (DPC). Here the CDR3 DNA reads TGTGCCAGCAGCTTTGCGAACACTGAAGCTTTCTTT. Translation gives CASSFANTEAFF.